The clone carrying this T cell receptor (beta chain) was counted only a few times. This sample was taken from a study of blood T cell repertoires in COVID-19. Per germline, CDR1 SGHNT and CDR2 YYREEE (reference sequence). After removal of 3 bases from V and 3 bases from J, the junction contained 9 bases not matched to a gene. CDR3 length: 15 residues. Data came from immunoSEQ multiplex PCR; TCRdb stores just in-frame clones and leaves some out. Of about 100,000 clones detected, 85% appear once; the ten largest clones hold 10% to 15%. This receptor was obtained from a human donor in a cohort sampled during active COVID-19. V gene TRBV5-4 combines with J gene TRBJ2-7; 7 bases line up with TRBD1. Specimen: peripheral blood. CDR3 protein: CASSWDRDSFYEQYF. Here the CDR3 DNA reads TGTGCCAGCAGCTGGGACCGGGACAGCTTCTACGAGCAGTACTTC.